This T cell receptor (beta chain) was identified in a study of cytomegalovirus exposure and HLA in healthy donors. Study at large: The roughly 120 million unique TCR beta sequences, from approximately 170 million T cells, were found by an earlier analysis. Whole-study results and caveats: The study carried out a later analysis of TCR beta sequences. It associated around 17,000 of them with specific HLA alleles at a false discovery rate of 0.05.

The donors, nominally healthy at sampling, likely had unrecorded immune exposures. Points on this clone: Its antigen is not identified.

60 Vbeta and 13 Jbeta primers were used in PCR. Clones were read by immunoSEQ multiplex PCR, and TCRdb kept only the in-frame ones, dropping some. The data show 200,000 to 250,000 clones, roughly 80% seen once. V shed 2 bases, J shed 3 bases, and the junction held 3 bases outside the gene matches. The germline gives CDR1 MNHEY, CDR2 SMNVEV (reference sequence). The CDR3 consists of 15 residues. This chain links TRBV27 with TRBJ2-7, with 11 bases matching TRBD1. The TCR sequence derives from a man aged 30 to 45 in good health and CMV-seronegative. Sample: PBMCs. The CDR3, as DNA: TGTGCCAGCAGTTTAATGGGACAGGGGGACTACGAGCAGTACTTC. Protein sequence: CASSLMGQGDYEQYF.